The T cell receptor beta chain under discussion was sequenced for a study of blood T cell repertoires in COVID-19. Study summary: Collection of acute and convalescent COVID-19 samples took place in the United States, Italy and Spain. PBMCs, B-cell-depleted T cells, or T cells provided the cDNA or gDNA that made up the material.

Only in-frame clones appear in the TCRdb table, and some are missing; sequencing was by immunoSEQ multiplex PCR. The table has fewer than 400,000 clones, 85% to 90% seen once. The cohort comprised adults aged 18 to 89 years residing in approximately 25 US areas. Participant reports of clinical history set cohort assignment. CDR3 length: 16 amino acids. Germline V gene lookup returns CDR1 LGHDT and CDR2 YNNKEL (reference sequence). Trimming shortened V by 5 bases and J by 4 bases, and 15 bases separated the two germline ends. The clonotype was recovered from a young man who had recovered from COVID-19. The sample taken for sequencing was PBMCs or T cells enriched from blood (not recorded which). The V call is TRBV3-1 (or the pseudogene TRBV3-2), the J call TRBJ1-6; TRBD1 might be the D (5 bases). CDR3 protein: CASSEGAGLYNSPLHF. The CDR3 nucleotides read TGTGCCAGCAGCGAAGGGGCCGGATTATATAATTCACCCCTCCACTTT.